The 28 T cell receptor beta chains in this list originate from one sample, sequenced in a study of spatial heterogeneity in lung cancer. One entry per CDR3 protein results from TCRdb running MiXCR on the 5' RACE reads. The sample lists 95,000 or so distinct CDR3 sequences, about 9.4% occurring once. Sample time point: sample taken at primary tumor resection. Material for sequencing was whole RNA from tumor, nontumor lung or frozen PBMC, left unsorted. The sequences come from PBMCs, collected at surgery. The receptors stem from a male donor with early-stage non-small cell lung cancer.

This clonotype was found a few times. The chain carries TRBV7-9 and TRBJ1-1; 7 bases match TRBD1. Losses at the gene ends were 5 bases for V and 4 bases for J; bases not matched to a gene: 7. CDR1 SEHNR and CDR2 FQNEAQ come from the germline V gene (reference sequence). The CDR3 is made up of 14 amino acids. The CDR3 region is CASSPLRQGTEAFF. CDR3 nucleotides: TGTGCCAGCAGCCCACTAAGACAGGGCACTGAAGCTTTCTTT. The full variable domain, in which reference TRBV7-9 and TRBJ1-1 provide the parts outside the CDR3, is DTGVSQNPRHKITKRGQNVTFRCDPISEHNRLYWYRQTLGQGPEFLTYFQNEAQLEKSRLLSDRFSAERPKGSFSTLEIQRTEQGDSAMYLCASSPLRQGTEAFFGQGTRLTVV.

This clonotype appeared a few times. The chain has TRBV5-1 and TRBJ1-3; TRBD1 might be the D (5 bases). The V gene's germline CDR1 is SGHRS and CDR2 YFSETQ. Trimming pared 4 bases from V and 2 bases from J, leaving 13 bases between. CDR3 size: 15 residues. As DNA, the CDR3 is TGCGCCAGCAGCCAGACCGGGGCCACTGGAAACACCATATATTTT. Translation: CASSQTGATGNTIYF.

This clonotype was counted only a few times. J is TRBJ2-7 and V is TRBV18; D gene uncertain. Germline CDR1 is KGHSH and CDR2 is LQKENI. Trimming left V 4 bases short and J 5 bases short, with 15 bases between. CDR3 length equals 14 residues. CDR3 sequence reads: CASSRGDTGNEQYF. The CDR3 DNA reads TGTGCCAGCTCACGAGGAGACACCGGCAACGAGCAGTACTTC.

This clonotype was observed a handful of times. The J gene is TRBJ2-2, the V gene TRBV6-6; no definite D call. Germline CDR1 and CDR2: MNHNY and SVGAGI (reference sequence). This CDR3 region has 14 residues. Trimming cost V 5 bases and J 3 bases, with 10 bases left between them. The CDR3 region has the DNA TGTGCCAGCAGTCCGACTCTCCACACCGGGGAGCTGTTTTTT. Translated, it gives CASSPTLHTGELFF.

This clonotype was seen repeatedly, ten times or more. The rearrangement joins TRBV28 to TRBJ1-5; TRBD1 matches at 9 bases. The V segment lost 6 bases and the J segment 6 bases; nucleotides outside the gene matches: 9. Germline assignment: CDR1 MDHEN and CDR2 SYDVKM. The CDR3 has 15 amino acids. The CDR3 bases are TGTGCCAGCAGATACCGGGACAGGGTCATTCAGCCCCAGCATTTT. As protein: CASRYRDRVIQPQHF.

This clonotype was detected many times. V and J are TRBV7-2 and TRBJ1-3; 8 positions match TRBD1. The trim removed 4 bases at V and 2 bases at J, leaving 4 bases unmatched. CDR3 length equals 15 residues. Germline CDR1 is SGHTA and CDR2 is FQGNSA. The CDR3 DNA reads TGTGCCAGCAGCTACCCGACAGGGGCTGGAAACACCATATATTTT. Amino acid sequence: CASSYPTGAGNTIYF.

At least ten counts were recorded for this clonotype. This sequence joins TRBV27 and TRBJ2-1; 11 bases align to TRBD2. The CDR3 consists of 15 residues. V lost 1 base to trimming and J lost 7 bases; unmatched junction nucleotides: 3. The germline V gene has CDR1 MNHEY and CDR2 SMNVEV (reference sequence). The DNA of the CDR3 is TGTGCCAGCAGTTTATTACTAGCGGGAGTGAATGAGCAGTTCTTC. Protein product: CASSLLLAGVNEQFF.

The V call is TRBV27, the J call TRBJ2-2; TRBD1 matches 10 bases. CDR3 length: 16 residues. The V gene's germline CDR1 is MNHEY and CDR2 SMNVEV (reference sequence). The ends lost 5 bases at V and 6 bases at J; junction bases unmatched: 9. CDR3 region: CASSVRDRGSSGELFF. In DNA form, the CDR3 reads TGTGCCAGCAGTGTCCGGGACAGGGGAAGTTCCGGGGAGCTGTTTTTT.

This rearrangement joins TRBV20-1 to TRBJ2-5; 9 nucleotides agree with TRBD1. J gave up 14 bases and V 5 bases, and 15 bases lay outside the gene matches. This CDR3 contains 13 residues. Germline CDR1 reads DFQATT; CDR2 reads SNEGSKA (reference sequence). CDR3 in DNA: TGCAGTGCTGGGGCCCCGGGACAGGGTCGAGGATACTTC. Translating gives CSAGAPGQGRGYF.

There are a few counts of this clonotype. The J gene is TRBJ2-1, the V gene TRBV28; tentatively, D is TRBD2 (5 bases). Trimming left V 3 bases short and J 8 bases short, with 17 bases between. This CDR3 region has 15 residues. Germline V gene data show CDR1 as MDHEN and CDR2 as SYDVKM. The CDR3 region is CASSLADFPGHEQFF. The CDR3 DNA sequence: TGTGCCAGCAGTTTGGCGGACTTCCCAGGCCATGAGCAGTTCTTC.

This clonotype was seen a handful of times. The rearrangement links TRBV5-5 to TRBJ2-1, with unresolved D. Trimming took 0 bases from V and 2 from J, leaving 6 bases between them. Germline V gene lookup returns CDR1 SGHKS and CDR2 YYEKEE (reference sequence). The CDR3 has 14 residues. The CDR3 is CASSLDSPYNEQFF. CDR3 in DNA: TGTGCCAGCAGCTTGGACAGCCCCTACAATGAGCAGTTCTTC.

The V call is TRBV24-1, the J call TRBJ2-1; D is perhaps TRBD1 (6 bases). Trimming took off 0 bases at V and 7 bases at J, with 6 bases between the two ends. CDR3 length: 13 residues. Germline CDR1 is KGHDR and CDR2 is SFDVKD. The DNA of the CDR3 is TGTGCCACCAGTGATTTGGGGACAAATGAGCAGTTCTTC. Translating gives CATSDLGTNEQFF.

V gene TRBV6-1 combines with J gene TRBJ2-3; D remains ambiguous. CDR1 is MNHNS, CDR2 SASEGT, per germline. Trimming shortened V by 6 bases and J by 2 bases, and 9 bases separated the two germline ends. The CDR3 is made up of 13 amino acids. In nucleotides, the CDR3 is TGTGCCAGCAGCGTTAACCCCACAGATACGCAGTATTTT. As protein: CASSVNPTDTQYF.

This clonotype was observed many times. This chain uses TRBV11-1 with TRBJ2-2; a possible D gene is TRBD1 (6 bases). This CDR3 region has 15 residues. Germline V gene sequence: CDR1 SGHAT, CDR2 FQDESV (reference sequence). Trimming took 4 bases from V and 4 from J, leaving 13 bases between them. CDR3 region: CASSSRQASTGELFF. Written as DNA, the CDR3 is TGTGCCAGCAGCTCCCGACAGGCGAGCACCGGGGAGCTGTTTTTT.

This chain connects TRBV15 to TRBJ2-1; TRBD2 agrees at 10 bases. The J segment lost 7 bases and the V segment lost 9 bases, leaving 9 bases of the junction unmatched. Germline V gene data show CDR1 as LNHNV and CDR2 as YYDKDF (reference sequence). This CDR3 has 14 residues. DNA of the CDR3: TGTGCCACGTTGCTAGCGGGAGTAAGAAATGAGCAGTTCTTC. It encodes CATLLAGVRNEQFF. Drawing the rest from reference TRBV15 and TRBJ2-1, the complete variable domain is DAMVIQNPRYQVTQFGKPVTLSCSQTLNHNVMYWYQQKSSQAPKLLFHYYDKDFNNEADTPDNFQSRRPNTSFCFLDIRSPGLGDTAMYLCATLLAGVRNEQFFGPGTRLTVL.

This clonotype was detected many times. For the CDR3, the DNA is TGTGCCAGCAGCGTTGAGACCGGGGAGCTGTTTTTT. It yields the protein CASSVETGELFF. The chain employs TRBV7-9 and TRBJ2-2; no clear D. The CDR3 loop spans 12 amino acids. Between the trimmed V and J ends, which lost 5 bases and 5 bases, there was a span of 6 bases. In germline, CDR1 is SEHNR, CDR2 FQNEAQ (reference sequence).

The CDR3 nucleotides are TGCGCCAGCAGCTTTGGACTCGTCCCAAGATACGAGCAGTACTTC. Its translation is CASSFGLVPRYEQYF. V usage is TRBV5-1 and J usage is TRBJ2-7, with D tentatively TRBD2 (5 bases). Trimming left V 2 bases short and J 4 bases short, with 16 bases between. The germline CDR1 and CDR2 sequences are SGHRS and YFSETQ. The CDR3 spans 15 residues.

In regard to this clonotype: The germline gene is not matched at one end of the junction; a read error may be the cause. The V call is TRBV19, the J call TRBJ2-1, with D maybe TRBD2 (7 bases). The CDR3 length is 16 residues. Germline-derived CDR1 and CDR2 are LNHDA and SQIVND (reference sequence). The CDR3 loop reads CASSIRVAGAYNEQLF. In nucleotides, the CDR3 is TGTGCCAGTAGTATAAGGGTTGCGGGGGCCTACAATGAGCAGCTCTTC.

There are many counts of this clonotype. J is TRBJ2-2 and V is TRBV5-1; 9 bases fit TRBD2. The CDR3 length is 16 residues. Germline CDR1 and CDR2: SGHRS and YFSETQ. The V gene end was trimmed by 4 bases and the J gene end by 4 bases; junction bases not matched to a gene: 8. In nucleotides, the CDR3 is TGCGCCAGCAGCCCCGGGAGCGGGGGGCTCACCGGGGAGCTGTTTTTT. It is translated as CASSPGSGGLTGELFF.

This clonotype came up many times. The genes are TRBV6-2 or TRBV6-3 and TRBJ2-7; D unresolved. V dropped 0 bases and J dropped 2 bases, with 14 bases sitting between them. This CDR3 comprises 16 residues. The germline gives CDR1 MNHEY, CDR2 SVGEGT. CDR3 in DNA: TGTGCCAGCAGTTACTCTTTCGAAAGTCTTCCCTACGAGCAGTACTTC. Translated, it gives CASSYSFESLPYEQYF.

The chain employs TRBV27 and TRBJ2-1; 7 bases fit TRBD2. The CDR3 totals 15 residues. The trim removed 8 bases at V and 4 bases at J, leaving 11 bases unmatched. Germline-derived CDR1 and CDR2 are MNHEY and SMNVEV (reference sequence). In nucleotides, the CDR3 is TGTGCCAGCGGCCCACTAGCGTTTCGGTACAATGAGCAGTTCTTC. Translated, it gives CASGPLAFRYNEQFF.

A few counts support this clonotype. The CDR3 loop reads CAISEATGENSPLHF. As DNA, the CDR3 is TGTGCCATCAGTGAGGCGACAGGGGAGAATTCACCCCTCCACTTT. This chain links TRBV10-3 with TRBJ1-6, with 8 positions matching TRBD1. This CDR3 region has 15 residues. V was clipped by 2 bases and J by 7 bases; unmatched bases: 4. Germline CDR1 and CDR2: ENHRY and SYGVKD.

This clonotype was seen only a few times. The rearrangement links TRBV5-1 to TRBJ1-1; the D gene is possibly TRBD1 (6 bases). Deletions cut 4 bases from V and 4 bases from J, with 17 bases between. The CDR3 sequence is 15 residues long. The germline V gene encodes CDR1 SGHRS and CDR2 YFSETQ. The CDR3 here is CASSGGTKRGTEAFF. The CDR3, as DNA: TGCGCCAGCAGCGGGGGGACAAAGAGAGGCACTGAAGCTTTCTTT.

This clonotype was observed a few times. The chain couples TRBV5-1 to TRBJ2-1; 15 bases match TRBD2. This CDR3 spans 17 amino acids. After removal of 4 bases from V and 7 bases from J, the junction contained 9 bases not matched to a gene. Germline V gene data show CDR1 as SGHRS and CDR2 as YFSETQ. CDR3 in amino acids: CASSRGLAGGPLNEQFF. The CDR3 coding sequence is TGCGCCAGCAGCAGGGGACTAGCGGGGGGACCATTAAATGAGCAGTTCTTC.

This clonotype appeared many times. V and J are TRBV24-1 and TRBJ2-1; TRBD2 matches at 8 bases. J was trimmed by 4 bases and V by 2 bases; bases with no gene match: 6. CDR3 length: 16 amino acids. CDR1 and CDR2 (germline): KGHDR, SFDVKD. DNA for the CDR3: TGTGCCACCAGTGATTGGGCGGGAGGAAGTTACAATGAGCAGTTCTTC. This codes for CATSDWAGGSYNEQFF.

The rearrangement uses TRBV3-1 and TRBJ2-2, with D possibly being TRBD1 or TRBD2 (5 bases each). This CDR3 has 14 residues. The V gene lost 3 bases and the J gene lost 4 bases, with 9 bases spanning the gap. The germline V gene has CDR1 LGHDT and CDR2 YNNKEL (reference sequence). CDR3 amino acids: CASSQGRSTGELFF. In nucleotides, the CDR3 is TGTGCCAGCAGCCAGGGACGGAGCACCGGGGAGCTGTTTTTT.

In this sample, this clonotype turned up many times. This sequence joins TRBV7-9 and TRBJ2-3; D is perhaps TRBD1 (5 bases). From germline, CDR1 is SEHNR and CDR2 FQNEAQ (reference sequence). The CDR3 runs to 14 residues. V lost 5 bases and J 1 base, leaving 10 bases between the germline ends. This CDR3 is CASSQLRGTDTQYF. The CDR3 DNA reads as TGTGCCAGCAGCCAACTCAGGGGCACAGATACGCAGTATTTT.

The table lists this clonotype with a few counts. The chain's CDR3 is CAWSVVLYEQYF. DNA of the CDR3: TGTGCCTGGAGTGTAGTATTGTACGAGCAGTACTTC. V usage is TRBV30 and J usage is TRBJ2-7; no reliable D call. V lost 0 bases to trimming and J lost 4 bases, with 7 bases between them. The CDR3 extends over 12 amino acids. Per germline, CDR1 GTSNPN and CDR2 SVGIG (reference sequence).